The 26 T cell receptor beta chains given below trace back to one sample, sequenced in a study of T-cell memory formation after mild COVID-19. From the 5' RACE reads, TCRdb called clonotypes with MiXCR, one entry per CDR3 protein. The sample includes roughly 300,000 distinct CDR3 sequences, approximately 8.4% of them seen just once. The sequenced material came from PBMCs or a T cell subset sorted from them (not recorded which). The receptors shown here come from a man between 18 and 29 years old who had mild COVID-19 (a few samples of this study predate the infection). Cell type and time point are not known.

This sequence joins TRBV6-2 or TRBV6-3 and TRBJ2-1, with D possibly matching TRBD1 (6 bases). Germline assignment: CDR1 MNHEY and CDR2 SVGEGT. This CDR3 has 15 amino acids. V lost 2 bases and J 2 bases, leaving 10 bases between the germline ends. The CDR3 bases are TGTGCCAGCAGTTACGGACAGAGCCCCTACAATGAGCAGTTCTTC. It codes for CASSYGQSPYNEQFF.

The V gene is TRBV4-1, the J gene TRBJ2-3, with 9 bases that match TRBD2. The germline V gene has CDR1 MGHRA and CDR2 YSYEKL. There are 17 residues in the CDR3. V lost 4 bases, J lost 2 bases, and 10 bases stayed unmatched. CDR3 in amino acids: CASSPMTSGIVTDTQYF. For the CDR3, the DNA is TGCGCCAGCAGCCCGATGACTAGCGGAATTGTCACAGATACGCAGTATTTT.

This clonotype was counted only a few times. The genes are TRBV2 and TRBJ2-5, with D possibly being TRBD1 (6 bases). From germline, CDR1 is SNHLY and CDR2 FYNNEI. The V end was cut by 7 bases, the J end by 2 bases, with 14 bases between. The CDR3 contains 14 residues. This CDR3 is CASISGVFQETQYF. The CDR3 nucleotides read TGTGCCAGCATATCAGGGGTTTTTCAAGAGACCCAGTACTTC.

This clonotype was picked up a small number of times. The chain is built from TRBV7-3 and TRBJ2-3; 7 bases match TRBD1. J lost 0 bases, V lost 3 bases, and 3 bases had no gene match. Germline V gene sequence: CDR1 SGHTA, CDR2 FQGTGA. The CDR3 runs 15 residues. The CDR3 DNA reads TGTGCCAGCAGCTTGGGACAGTCTAGCACAGATACGCAGTATTTT. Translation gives CASSLGQSSTDTQYF.

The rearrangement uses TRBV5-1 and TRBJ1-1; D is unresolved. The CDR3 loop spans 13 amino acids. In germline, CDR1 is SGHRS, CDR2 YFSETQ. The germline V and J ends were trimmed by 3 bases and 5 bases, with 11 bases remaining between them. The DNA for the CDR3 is TGCGCCAGCAGCTCCGCAACAGTAACTGAAGCTTTCTTT. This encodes CASSSATVTEAFF. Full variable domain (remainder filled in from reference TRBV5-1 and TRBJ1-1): KAGVTQTPRYLIKTRGQQVTLSCSPISGHRSVSWYQQTPGQGLQFLFEYFSETQRNKGNFPGRFSGRQFSNSRSEMNVSTLELGDSALYLCASSSATVTEAFFGQGTRLTVV.

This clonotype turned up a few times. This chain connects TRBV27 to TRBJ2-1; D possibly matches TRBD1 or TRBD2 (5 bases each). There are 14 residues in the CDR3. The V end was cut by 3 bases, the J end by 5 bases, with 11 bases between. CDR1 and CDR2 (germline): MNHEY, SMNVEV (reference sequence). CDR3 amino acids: CASSFVGANNEQFF. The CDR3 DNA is TGTGCCAGCAGTTTTGTCGGGGCGAACAATGAGCAGTTCTTC.

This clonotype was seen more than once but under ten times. The CDR3 DNA sequence: TGTGCCAGTAGTATGGGCAGGGGAAAGAGGAATCAGCCCCAGCATTTT. Translating gives CASSMGRGKRNQPQHF. This chain connects TRBV19 to TRBJ1-5, with D maybe TRBD1 (6 bases). V dropped 3 bases and J dropped 4 bases, with 16 bases sitting between them. Germline lookup yields CDR1 LNHDA and CDR2 SQIVND (reference sequence). The CDR3 totals 16 residues. Supplemented by reference TRBV19 and TRBJ1-5, the full variable domain reads DGGITQSPKYLFRKEGQNVTLSCEQNLNHDAMYWYRQDPGQGLRLIYYSQIVNDFQKGDIAEGYSVSREKKESFPLTVTSAQKNPTAFYLCASSMGRGKRNQPQHFGDGTRLSIL.

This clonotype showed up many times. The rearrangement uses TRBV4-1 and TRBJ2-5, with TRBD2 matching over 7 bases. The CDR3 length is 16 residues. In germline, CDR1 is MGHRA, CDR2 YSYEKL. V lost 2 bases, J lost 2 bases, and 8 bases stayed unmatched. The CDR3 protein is CASSQYQTSTQETQYF. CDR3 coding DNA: TGCGCCAGCAGCCAATACCAGACTAGCACTCAAGAGACCCAGTACTTC.

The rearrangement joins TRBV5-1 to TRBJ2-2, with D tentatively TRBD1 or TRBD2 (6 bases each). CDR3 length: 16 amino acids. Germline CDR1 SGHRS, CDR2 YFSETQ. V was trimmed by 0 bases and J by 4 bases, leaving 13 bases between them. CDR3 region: CASSLAPQGGTGELFF. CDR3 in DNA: TGCGCCAGCAGCTTGGCCCCACAGGGAGGCACCGGGGAGCTGTTTTTT.

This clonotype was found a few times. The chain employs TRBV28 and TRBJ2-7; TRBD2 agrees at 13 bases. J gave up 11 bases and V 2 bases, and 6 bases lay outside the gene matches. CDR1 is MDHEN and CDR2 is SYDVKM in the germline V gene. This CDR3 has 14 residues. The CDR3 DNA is TGTGCCAGCAGTTTAGGGACTAGCGGGGTATTGGAGTACGTC. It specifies CASSLGTSGVLEYV.

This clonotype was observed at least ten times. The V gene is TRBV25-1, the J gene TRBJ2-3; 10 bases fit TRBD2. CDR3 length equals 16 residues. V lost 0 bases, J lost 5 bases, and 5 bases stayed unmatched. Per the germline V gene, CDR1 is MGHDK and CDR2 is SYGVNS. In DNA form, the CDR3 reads TGTGCCAGCAGTGAATACAGCGGGGGGGCCAAAGATACGCAGTATTTT. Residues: CASSEYSGGAKDTQYF.

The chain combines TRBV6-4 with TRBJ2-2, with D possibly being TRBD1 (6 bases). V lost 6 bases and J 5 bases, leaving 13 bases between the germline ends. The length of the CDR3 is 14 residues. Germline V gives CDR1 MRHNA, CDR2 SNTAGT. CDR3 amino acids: CASRNRVETGELFF. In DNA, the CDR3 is TGTGCCAGCAGGAACAGGGTGGAGACCGGGGAGCTGTTTTTT.

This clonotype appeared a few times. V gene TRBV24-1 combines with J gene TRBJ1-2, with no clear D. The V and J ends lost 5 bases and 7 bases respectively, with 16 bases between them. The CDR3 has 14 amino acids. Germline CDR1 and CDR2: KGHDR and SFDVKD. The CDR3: CATSARPRRGGYTF. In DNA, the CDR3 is TGTGCCACCAGTGCCCGTCCCCGGCGCGGTGGCTACACCTTC.

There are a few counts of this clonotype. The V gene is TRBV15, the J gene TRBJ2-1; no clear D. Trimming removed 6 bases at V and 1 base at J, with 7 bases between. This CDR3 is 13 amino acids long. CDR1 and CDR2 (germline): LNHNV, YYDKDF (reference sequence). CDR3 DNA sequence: TGTGCCACCAGTCGGCAATCCTACAATGAGCAGTTCTTC. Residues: CATSRQSYNEQFF.

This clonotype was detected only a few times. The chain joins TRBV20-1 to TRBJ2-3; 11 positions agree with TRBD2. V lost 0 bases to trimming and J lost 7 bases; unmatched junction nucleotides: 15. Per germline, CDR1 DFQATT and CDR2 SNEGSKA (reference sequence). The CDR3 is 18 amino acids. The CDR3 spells CSARDRWSSGGPFNTQYF. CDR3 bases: TGCAGTGCTAGAGATCGCTGGTCTAGCGGGGGGCCATTCAATACGCAGTATTTT.

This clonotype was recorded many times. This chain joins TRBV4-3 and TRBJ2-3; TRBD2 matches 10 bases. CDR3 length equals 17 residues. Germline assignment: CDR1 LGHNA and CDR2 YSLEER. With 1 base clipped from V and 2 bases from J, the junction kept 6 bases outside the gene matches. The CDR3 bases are TGCGCCAGCAGCCAAGGGTTACTAGCGGGGTTCACAGATACGCAGTATTTT. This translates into CASSQGLLAGFTDTQYF.

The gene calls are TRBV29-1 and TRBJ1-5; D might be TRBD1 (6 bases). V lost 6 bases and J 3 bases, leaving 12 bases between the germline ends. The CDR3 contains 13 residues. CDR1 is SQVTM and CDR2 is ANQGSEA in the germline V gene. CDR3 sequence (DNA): TGCAGCGTGACGCAGGGGTTCAATCAGCCCCAGCATTTT. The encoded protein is CSVTQGFNQPQHF.

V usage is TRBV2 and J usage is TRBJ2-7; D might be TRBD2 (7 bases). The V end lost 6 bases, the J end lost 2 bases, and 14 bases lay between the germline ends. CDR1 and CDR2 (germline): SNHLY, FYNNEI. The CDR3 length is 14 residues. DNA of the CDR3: TGTGCCAGCAGCCCCTGGGGGGGCACCTACGAGCAGTACTTC. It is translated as CASSPWGGTYEQYF.

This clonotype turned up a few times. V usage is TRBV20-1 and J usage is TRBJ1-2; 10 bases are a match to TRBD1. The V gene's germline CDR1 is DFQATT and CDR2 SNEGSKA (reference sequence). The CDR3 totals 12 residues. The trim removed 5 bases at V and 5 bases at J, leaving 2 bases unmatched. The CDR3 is CSARTGGYGYTF. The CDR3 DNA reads TGCAGTGCTCGGACAGGGGGATATGGCTACACCTTC.

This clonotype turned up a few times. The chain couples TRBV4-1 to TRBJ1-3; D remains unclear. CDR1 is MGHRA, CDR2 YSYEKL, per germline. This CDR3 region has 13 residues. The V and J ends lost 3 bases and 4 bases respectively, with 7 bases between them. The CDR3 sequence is CASSHDPGNTIYF. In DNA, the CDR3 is TGCGCCAGCAGCCATGACCCAGGAAACACCATATATTTT.

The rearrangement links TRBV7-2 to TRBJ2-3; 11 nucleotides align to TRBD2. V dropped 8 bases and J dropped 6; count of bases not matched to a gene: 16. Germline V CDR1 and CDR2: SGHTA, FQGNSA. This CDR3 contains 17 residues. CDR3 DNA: TGTGCCAGCTTACGGGGAGGGCTAGCGGGGGGATCGGATACGCAGTATTTT. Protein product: CASLRGGLAGGSDTQYF. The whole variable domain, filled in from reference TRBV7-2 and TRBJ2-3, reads GAGVSQSPSNKVTEKGKDVELRCDPISGHTALYWYRQSLGQGLEFLIYFQGNSAPDKSGLPSDRFSAERTGGSVSTLTIQRTQQEDSAVYLCASLRGGLAGGSDTQYFGPGTRLTVL.

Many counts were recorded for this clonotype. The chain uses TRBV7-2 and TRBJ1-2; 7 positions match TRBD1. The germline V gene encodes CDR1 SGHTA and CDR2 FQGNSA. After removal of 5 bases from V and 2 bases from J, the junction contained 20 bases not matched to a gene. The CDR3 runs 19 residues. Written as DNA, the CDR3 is TGTGCCAGCAGCAAAGACCTCGGGGTTGGGACAGTAACGAACTATGGCTACACCTTC. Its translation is CASSKDLGVGTVTNYGYTF.

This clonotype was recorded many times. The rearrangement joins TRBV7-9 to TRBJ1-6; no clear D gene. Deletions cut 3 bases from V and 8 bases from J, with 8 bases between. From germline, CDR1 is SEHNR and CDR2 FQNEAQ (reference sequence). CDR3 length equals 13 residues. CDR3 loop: CASSFGGDSPLHF. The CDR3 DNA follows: TGTGCCAGCAGCTTCGGTGGCGATTCACCCCTCCACTTT.

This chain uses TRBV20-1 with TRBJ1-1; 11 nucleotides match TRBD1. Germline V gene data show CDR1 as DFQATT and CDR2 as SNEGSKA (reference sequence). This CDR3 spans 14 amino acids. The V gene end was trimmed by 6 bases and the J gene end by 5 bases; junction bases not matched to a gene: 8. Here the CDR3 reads CSARGQGDKTEAFF. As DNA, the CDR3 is TGCAGTGCGAGGGGACAGGGGGATAAAACTGAAGCTTTCTTT.

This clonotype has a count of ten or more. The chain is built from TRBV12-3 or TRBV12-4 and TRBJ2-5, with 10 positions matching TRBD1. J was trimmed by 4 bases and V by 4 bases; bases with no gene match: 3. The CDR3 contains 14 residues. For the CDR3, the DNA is TGTGCCAGCAGTTCGACAGGGGGCATAGAGACCCAGTACTTC. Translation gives CASSSTGGIETQYF.

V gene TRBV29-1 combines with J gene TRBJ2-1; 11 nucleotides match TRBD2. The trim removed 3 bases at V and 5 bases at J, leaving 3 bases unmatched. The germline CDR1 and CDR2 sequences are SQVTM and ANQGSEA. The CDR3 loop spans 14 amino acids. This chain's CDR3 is CSVEGLAEHNEQFF. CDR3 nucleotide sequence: TGCAGCGTTGAGGGACTAGCGGAACACAATGAGCAGTTCTTC.